The 13 T cell receptor beta chains reported below all come from one sample, sequenced in a study of T cells after yellow fever vaccination (dated by TCRdb to about 2019). Reading the label with the study, this specimen's treatment or condition is: live attenuated yellow fever vaccine strain. Library prep was done by 5' RACE. Data came from an Illumina HiSeq 2500. TCRdb ran its own pipeline on the public reads, namely fastp trimming at Q25 and MiXCR clone calling, and kept in-frame beta chains. Each entry is one CDR3 protein sequence, shown with its most common DNA and genes. The sample records just under 600,000 distinct CDR3 sequences, roughly 14% of which are singletons. The top ten clones comprise around 15% of the sample. Sequenced here: PBMCs, sampled on the day of the yellow fever booster vaccination. These receptors were collected from a man aged 25-45 years who received the YFV17D yellow fever vaccine.

This clonotype has only a few counts. This rearrangement joins TRBV4-3 to TRBJ2-7; D is possibly TRBD1 or TRBD2 (5 bases each). CDR1 and CDR2 (germline): LGHNA, YSLEER. The V end lost 1 base, the J end lost 0 bases, and 10 bases lay between the germline ends. This CDR3 has 15 residues. This CDR3 reads CASSQATGLSYEQYF. The CDR3 nucleotides read TGCGCCAGCAGCCAAGCAACAGGACTCTCCTACGAGCAGTACTTC.

This clonotype was observed a handful of times. CDR3 amino acids: CASSQDRTVNTEAFF. In DNA form, the CDR3 reads TGTGCCAGCAGCCAAGACAGGACAGTGAACACTGAAGCTTTCTTT. The chain recombines TRBV5-4 with TRBJ1-1, with a tentative D call TRBD1 (6 bases). Germline V gene sequence: CDR1 SGHNT, CDR2 YYREEE (reference sequence). V shed 4 bases and J shed 0 bases, with 13 bases lying between them. This CDR3 region has 15 residues.

This rearrangement joins TRBV5-5 to TRBJ2-1, with TRBD2 matching over 12 bases. The CDR3 extends over 15 amino acids. The ends lost 2 bases at V and 10 bases at J; junction bases unmatched: 7. CDR1 is SGHKS, CDR2 YYEKEE, per germline (reference sequence). CDR3 nucleotide sequence: TGTGCCAGCAGCTTCCTAGCGGGAGGGCCCGGGGAGCAGTTCTTC. It codes for CASSFLAGGPGEQFF. Filled out from reference TRBV5-5 and TRBJ2-1, the complete variable domain reads DAGVTQSPTHLIKTRGQQVTLRCSPISGHKSVSWYQQVLGQGPQFIFQYYEKEERGRGNFPDRFSARQFPNYSSELNVNALLLGDSALYLCASSFLAGGPGEQFFGPGTRLTVL.

Ten or more counts support this clonotype. The CDR3 loop is CASSFGQGGYEQYF. The CDR3 region has the DNA TGTGCCAGCAGCTTCGGACAGGGTGGTTACGAGCAGTACTTC. This rearrangement joins TRBV5-5 to TRBJ2-7, with 8 bases that match TRBD1. Trimming removed 2 bases from V and 4 bases from J; junction bases left unmatched: 5. CDR1 and CDR2 (germline): SGHKS, YYEKEE (reference sequence). The CDR3 length is 14 residues.

In this sample, this clonotype turned up a few times. The rearrangement links TRBV27 to TRBJ2-1; D is ambiguous. V lost 3 bases and J lost 2, with 5 bases in between. Germline V gene data show CDR1 as MNHEY and CDR2 as SMNVEV (reference sequence). This CDR3 comprises 13 residues. The CDR3 loop reads CASSFQAYNEQFF. The CDR3 DNA reads as TGTGCCAGCAGTTTCCAGGCCTACAATGAGCAGTTCTTC.

V usage is TRBV6-5 and J usage is TRBJ2-5; D gene unclear. V lost 8 bases and J 3 bases, leaving 10 bases between the germline ends. The CDR3 runs 12 residues. Per germline, CDR1 MNHEY and CDR2 SVGAGI. For the CDR3, the DNA is TGTGCCAGCGGACGTAGGGAAGAGACCCAGTACTTC. Translation: CASGRREETQYF.

This clonotype came up a few times. This chain connects TRBV3-1 to TRBJ2-4; 9 nucleotides match TRBD2. The V segment lost 2 bases and the J segment 1 base; nucleotides outside the gene matches: 15. The germline V gene encodes CDR1 LGHDT and CDR2 YNNKEL (reference sequence). The CDR3 runs to 20 residues. The CDR3, as DNA: TGTGCCAGCAGCCAACTCCGTAGGGTTAGCGGGAGCGGGGCCAAAAACATTCAGTACTTC. Translated, it gives CASSQLRRVSGSGAKNIQYF.

On this clonotype: A junction boundary mismatches the germline segment, possibly from a read error. V usage is TRBV9 and J usage is TRBJ1-4; D is uncertain. CDR3 length: 12 residues. Germline assignment: CDR1 SGDLS and CDR2 YYNGEE. The CDR3: CASSVHGEELFF. The CDR3 nucleotides read TGTGCCAGCAGCGTACACGGTGAAGAACTGTTTTTT. Full variable domain (missing parts from reference TRBV9 and TRBJ1-4): DSGVTQTPKHLITATGQRVTLRCSPRSGDLSVYWYQQSLDQGLQFLIQYYNGEERAKGNILERFSAQQFPDLHSELNLSSLELGDSALYFCASSVHGEELFFGSGTQLSVL.

At least ten counts were recorded for this clonotype. The chain recombines TRBV28 with TRBJ2-3; D uncertain. Germline V CDR1 and CDR2: MDHEN, SYDVKM. The CDR3 has 12 amino acids. Trimming removed 3 bases from V and 2 bases from J, with 3 bases in between. CDR3 in amino acids: CASSFPTDTQYF. As DNA, the CDR3 is TGTGCCAGCAGTTTTCCCACAGATACGCAGTATTTT.

This clonotype was detected only a few times. V usage is TRBV10-2 and J usage is TRBJ2-5; possibly TRBD2 for D (7 bases). Trimming shortened V by 10 bases and J by 5 bases, and 17 bases separated the two germline ends. Germline CDR1 WSHSY, CDR2 SAAADI. The CDR3 spans 13 residues. Written as DNA, the CDR3 is TGCGCCACGCAGTGGGGGGGGCCGGAGACCCAGTACTTC. It translates to CATQWGGPETQYF.

The chain recombines TRBV18 with TRBJ2-7; TRBD2 matches 11 bases. The CDR3 length is 15 residues. Germline CDR1 reads KGHSH; CDR2 reads LQKENI. V was pared by 2 bases and J by 7 bases, with 7 bases of the junction left unmatched. CDR3 sequence: CASSPSTSGASEQYF. The CDR3 DNA is TGTGCCAGCTCACCATCGACTAGCGGGGCTAGTGAGCAGTACTTC.

The rearrangement joins TRBV11-2 to TRBJ2-7, with 14 bases that match TRBD2. Per germline, CDR1 SGHAT and CDR2 FQNNGV. Trimming removed 5 bases from V and 2 bases from J; junction bases left unmatched: 17. The length of the CDR3 is 20 residues. In DNA, the CDR3 is TGTGCCAGCAGCCCTTTTCCCGGGACTAGCGGGAGAATTGGGGCCTACGAGCAGTACTTC. It encodes CASSPFPGTSGRIGAYEQYF. The whole variable domain, remainder taken from reference TRBV11-2 and TRBJ2-7, is EAGVAQSPRYKIIEKRQSVAFWCNPISGHATLYWYQQILGQGPKLLIQFQNNGVVDDSQLPKDRFSAERLKGVDSTLKIQPAKLEDSAVYLCASSPFPGTSGRIGAYEQYFGPGTRLTVT.

This clonotype has just a few counts. The chain couples TRBV6-5 to TRBJ2-7; TRBD1 matches at 9 bases. The CDR3 has 15 residues. Looked up from germline, CDR1 is MNHEY and CDR2 is SVGAGI. V shed 4 bases, J shed 5 bases, and the junction held 9 bases outside the gene matches. The CDR3 DNA is TGTGCCAGCAGTTCCTCGGACAGGGGAGGCGACGAGCAGTACTTC. Translated: CASSSSDRGGDEQYF.